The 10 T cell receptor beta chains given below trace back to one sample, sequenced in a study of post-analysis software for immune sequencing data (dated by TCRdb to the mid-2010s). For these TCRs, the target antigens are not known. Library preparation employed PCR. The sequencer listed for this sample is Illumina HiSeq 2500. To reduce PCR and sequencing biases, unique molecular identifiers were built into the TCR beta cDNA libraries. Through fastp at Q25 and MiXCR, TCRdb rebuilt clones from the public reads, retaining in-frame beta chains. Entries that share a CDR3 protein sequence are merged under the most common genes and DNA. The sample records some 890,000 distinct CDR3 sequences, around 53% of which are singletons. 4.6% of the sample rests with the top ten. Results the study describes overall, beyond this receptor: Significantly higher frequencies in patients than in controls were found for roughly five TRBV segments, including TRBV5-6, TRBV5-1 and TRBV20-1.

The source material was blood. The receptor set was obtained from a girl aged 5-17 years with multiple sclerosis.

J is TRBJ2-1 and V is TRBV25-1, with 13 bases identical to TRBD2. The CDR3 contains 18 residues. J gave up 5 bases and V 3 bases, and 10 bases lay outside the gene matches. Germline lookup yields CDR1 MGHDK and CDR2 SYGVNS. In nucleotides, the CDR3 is TGTGCCAGCAGTGATTGGACTAGCGGGGGAGCCACAAACAATGAGCAGTTCTTC. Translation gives CASSDWTSGGATNNEQFF.

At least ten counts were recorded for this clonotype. The CDR3 region has the DNA TGCAGCGTACACAGGTTAGCTAACTATGGCTACACCTTC. Translating gives CSVHRLANYGYTF. The chain employs TRBV29-1 and TRBJ1-2; tentative D call: TRBD1 (5 bases). CDR1 is SQVTM, CDR2 ANQGSEA, per germline. The V end was cut by 6 bases, the J end by 0 bases, with 11 bases between. CDR3 length: 13 residues.

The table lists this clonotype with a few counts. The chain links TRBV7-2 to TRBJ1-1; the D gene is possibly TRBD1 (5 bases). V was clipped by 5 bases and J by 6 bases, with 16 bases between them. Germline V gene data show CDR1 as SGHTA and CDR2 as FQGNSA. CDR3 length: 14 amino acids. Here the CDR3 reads CASSPGRARPEAFF. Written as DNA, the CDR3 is TGTGCCAGCAGCCCGGGACGGGCAAGGCCTGAAGCTTTCTTT.

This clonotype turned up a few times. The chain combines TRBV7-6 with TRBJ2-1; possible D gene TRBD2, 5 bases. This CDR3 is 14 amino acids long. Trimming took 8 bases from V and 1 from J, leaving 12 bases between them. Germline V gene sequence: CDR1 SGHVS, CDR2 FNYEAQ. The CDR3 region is CASGERPSYNEQFF. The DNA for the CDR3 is TGTGCCAGCGGGGAGCGCCCTTCCTACAATGAGCAGTTCTTC. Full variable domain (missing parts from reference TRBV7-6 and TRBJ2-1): GAGVSQSPRYKVTKRGQDVALRCDPISGHVSLYWYRQALGQGPEFLTYFNYEAQQDKSGLPNDRFSAERPEGSISTLTIQRTEQRDSAMYRCASGERPSYNEQFFGPGTRLTVL.

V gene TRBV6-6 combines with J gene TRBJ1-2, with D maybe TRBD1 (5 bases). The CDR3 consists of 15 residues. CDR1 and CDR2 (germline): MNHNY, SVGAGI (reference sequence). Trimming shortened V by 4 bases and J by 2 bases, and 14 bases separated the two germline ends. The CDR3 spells CASSFHRDYNYGYTF. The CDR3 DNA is TGTGCCAGCAGTTTCCATCGGGACTACAACTATGGCTACACCTTC.

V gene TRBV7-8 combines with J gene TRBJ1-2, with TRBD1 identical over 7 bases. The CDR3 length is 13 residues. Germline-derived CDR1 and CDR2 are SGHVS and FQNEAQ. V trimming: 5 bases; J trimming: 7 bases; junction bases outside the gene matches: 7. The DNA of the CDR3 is TGTGCCAGCAGCACAGGGGACTTCAGTGGCTACACCTTC. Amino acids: CASSTGDFSGYTF.

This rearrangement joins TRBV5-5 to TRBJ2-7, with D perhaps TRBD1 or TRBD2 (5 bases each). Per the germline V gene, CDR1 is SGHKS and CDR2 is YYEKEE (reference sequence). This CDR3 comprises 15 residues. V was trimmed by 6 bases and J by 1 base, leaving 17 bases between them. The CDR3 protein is CASNSSGPVSYEQYF. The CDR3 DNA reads TGTGCCAGCAACTCCTCGGGACCGGTATCCTACGAGCAGTACTTC.

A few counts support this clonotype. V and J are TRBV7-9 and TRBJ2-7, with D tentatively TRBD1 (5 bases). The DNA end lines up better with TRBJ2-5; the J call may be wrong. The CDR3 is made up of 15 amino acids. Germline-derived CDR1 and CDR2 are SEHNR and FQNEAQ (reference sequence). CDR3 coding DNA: TGTGCCAGCAGCTTATTAGGGGCGTCGGGAGAGACCCAGTACTTC. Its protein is CASSLLGASGETQYF.

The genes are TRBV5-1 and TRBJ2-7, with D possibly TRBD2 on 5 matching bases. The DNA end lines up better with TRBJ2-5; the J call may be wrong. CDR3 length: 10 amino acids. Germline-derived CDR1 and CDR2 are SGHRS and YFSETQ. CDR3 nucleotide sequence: TGCGCCGAGCGGAGAGGGACCCAGTACTTC. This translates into CAERRGTQYF.

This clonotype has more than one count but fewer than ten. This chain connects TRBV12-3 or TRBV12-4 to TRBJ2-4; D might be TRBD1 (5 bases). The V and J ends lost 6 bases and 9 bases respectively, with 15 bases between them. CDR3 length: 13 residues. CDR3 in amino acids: CASSQGPGSIQYF. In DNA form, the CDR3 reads TGTGCCAGCAGCCAGGGCCCAGGGTCCATTCAGTACTTC.